One and the same sample provided the 17 T cell receptor beta chains below, sequenced in a study of spatial heterogeneity in lung cancer (dated by TCRdb to the late 2010s). Explained via the paper, the time point label denotes: sample taken at primary tumor resection. Library creation used 5' RACE. TCRdb records NextSeq 500 as the sequencer. TCRdb reran the public reads through fastp at Q25 and MiXCR, keeping productive beta chains. Merged by CDR3 protein, the rows form single entries marked with the most common genes and DNA. The sample has about 45,000 distinct CDR3 sequences on record, around 15% of them singletons. The ten largest clones represent approximately 60% of the sample. The specimen comprised PBMCs, sampled at surgery. These TCRs come from a male donor with early-stage non-small cell lung cancer.

CDR3 sequence: CASTYGGGETQYF. CDR3 nucleotides: TGTGCCAGCACCTACGGGGGAGGAGAGACCCAGTACTTC. The V call is TRBV2, the J call TRBJ2-5, with D maybe TRBD2 (6 bases). Deletions cut 7 bases from V and 4 bases from J, with 13 bases between. This CDR3 is built from 13 residues. In germline, CDR1 is SNHLY, CDR2 FYNNEI. The variable domain in full, completed from reference TRBV2 and TRBJ2-5, reads EPEVTQTPSHQVTQMGQEVILRCVPISNHLYFYWYRQILGQKVEFLVSFYNNEISEKSEIFDDQFSVERPDGSNFTLKIRSTKLEDSAMYFCASTYGGGETQYFGPGTRLLVL.

This clonotype was picked up a small number of times. The rearrangement uses TRBV6-1 and TRBJ2-3, with D unclear. Germline V lookup: CDR1 MNHNS, CDR2 SASEGT. This CDR3 has 15 residues. The V end lost 2 bases, the J end lost 0 bases, and 9 bases lay between the germline ends. The CDR3 DNA sequence: TGTGCCAGCAGTGAAAATCGGTTCAGCACAGATACGCAGTATTTT. It codes for CASSENRFSTDTQYF.

The rearrangement uses TRBV20-1 and TRBJ1-6; TRBD1 aligns across 7 bases. V dropped 2 bases and J dropped 8; count of bases not matched to a gene: 9. The germline CDR1 and CDR2 sequences are DFQATT and SNEGSKA (reference sequence). The length of the CDR3 is 15 residues. The CDR3 spells CSARSRTQGDSPLHF. CDR3 sequence (DNA): TGCAGTGCTAGATCACGTACCCAGGGGGATTCACCCCTCCACTTT.

J is TRBJ2-2 and V is TRBV6-2 or TRBV6-3, with D perhaps given as TRBD1 or TRBD2 (6 bases each). Germline V CDR1 and CDR2: MNHEY, SVGEGT. This CDR3 is 17 amino acids long. Trimming removed 5 bases from V and 4 bases from J, with 20 bases in between. This CDR3 is CASSPAKGEDFTGELFF. CDR3 sequence (DNA): TGTGCCAGCAGTCCCGCTAAGGGGGAGGACTTCACCGGGGAGCTGTTTTTT.

The chain links TRBV5-1 to TRBJ2-7, with TRBD2 matching 11 bases. With V trimmed by 0 bases and J by 2 bases, 1 base remained unmatched. CDR1 is SGHRS, CDR2 YFSETQ, per germline. This CDR3 spans 15 amino acids. In DNA, the CDR3 is TGCGCCAGCAGCTTGGAGACTAGCGGGGCCTACGAGCAGTACTTC. Translated: CASSLETSGAYEQYF.

On this clonotype: A much larger clone differs by one base, so this may be a read error. The conserved final phenylalanine or tryptophan is absent from the CDR3, which likely points to a read error. V gene TRBV7-9 combines with J gene TRBJ1-3; D perhaps matches TRBD1 (5 bases). The CDR3 spans 15 residues. V was clipped by 3 bases and J by 1 base, with 10 bases between them. The germline V gene encodes CDR1 SEHNR and CDR2 FQNEAQ (reference sequence). In DNA, the CDR3 is TGTGCCAGCAGCTTTGGCTCAGGGTCTGGAAACACCATATATTCT. Protein sequence: CASSFGSGSGNTIYS.

This chain connects TRBV15 to TRBJ2-3, with D hard to call. Trimming left V 8 bases short and J 0 bases short, with 12 bases between. Germline-derived CDR1 and CDR2 are LNHNV and YYDKDF (reference sequence). The CDR3 runs 14 residues. CDR3 in DNA: TGTGCCACCCTAGGAGATCCTAGCACAGATACGCAGTATTTT. The encoded protein is CATLGDPSTDTQYF. The variable domain in full, with the rest retrieved from reference TRBV15 and TRBJ2-3, is DAMVIQNPRYQVTQFGKPVTLSCSQTLNHNVMYWYQQKSSQAPKLLFHYYDKDFNNEADTPDNFQSRRPNTSFCFLDIRSPGLGDTAMYLCATLGDPSTDTQYFGPGTRLTVL.

This chain uses TRBV10-1 with TRBJ1-3; the D gene is possibly TRBD1 (5 bases). The CDR3 covers 14 residues. The V end was cut by 6 bases, the J end by 1 base, with 10 bases between. Germline CDR1 and CDR2: WNHNN and SYGVQD (reference sequence). As DNA, the CDR3 is TGCGCCAGCAGCGTTGGACATTCTGGAAACACCATATATTTT. Translation: CASSVGHSGNTIYF.

This clonotype was counted between two and nine times. This sequence joins TRBV7-9 and TRBJ1-4; D gene ambiguous. V gave up 0 bases and J gave up 4 bases, with 0 bases separating them. This CDR3 region has 12 residues. Germline-derived CDR1 and CDR2 are SEHNR and FQNEAQ (reference sequence). CDR3 DNA sequence: TGTGCCAGCAGCTTAGCTAATGAAAAACTGTTTTTT. It yields the protein CASSLANEKLFF.

The J gene is TRBJ2-1, the V gene TRBV19, with D maybe TRBD2 (6 bases). The CDR3 extends over 12 amino acids. The V and J ends lost 3 bases and 9 bases respectively, with 9 bases between them. Germline V gene sequence: CDR1 LNHDA, CDR2 SQIVND (reference sequence). This CDR3 is CASSIRDSEQFF. The CDR3 nucleotides are TGTGCCAGTAGTATCCGGGACTCTGAGCAGTTCTTC.

V usage is TRBV7-2 and J usage is TRBJ1-1; D may be TRBD1 (5 bases). V was clipped by 4 bases and J by 6 bases, with 9 bases between them. The germline gives CDR1 SGHTA, CDR2 FQGNSA. This CDR3 is built from 12 residues. The DNA of the CDR3 is TGTGCCAGCAGCTGGAGGGGCGCTGAAGCTTTCTTT. The encoded protein is CASSWRGAEAFF.

This clonotype was counted between two and nine times. The chain joins TRBV7-3 to TRBJ1-1; a weak D match, TRBD1 (5 bases). Trimming removed 3 bases from V and 1 base from J, with 12 bases in between. The germline CDR1 and CDR2 sequences are SGHTA and FQGTGA. The CDR3 runs to 15 residues. As DNA, the CDR3 is TGTGCCAGCAGCTTGACCCCTACAGGGAACACTGAAGCTTTCTTT. Its translation: CASSLTPTGNTEAFF.

This clonotype was seen more than once but under ten times. The CDR3 region is CAITPGSYGYTF. The DNA of the CDR3 is TGTGCCATCACCCCGGGGTCCTATGGCTACACCTTC. This sequence joins TRBV10-3 and TRBJ1-2; D not resolved. The CDR3 totals 12 residues. V lost 7 bases and J 4 bases, leaving 10 bases between the germline ends. Germline values: CDR1 ENHRY, CDR2 SYGVKD.

The V call is TRBV19, the J call TRBJ1-4; D unclear. CDR1 is LNHDA, CDR2 SQIVND, per germline (reference sequence). Trimming removed 8 bases at V and 8 bases at J, with 3 bases between. This CDR3 comprises 9 residues. The DNA for the CDR3 is TGTGCCAGTTTGGAAAAACTGTTTTTT. This codes for CASLEKLFF.

The chain links TRBV5-4 to TRBJ2-6; perhaps D is TRBD1 or TRBD2 (5 bases each). Looked up from germline, CDR1 is SGHNT and CDR2 is YYREEE (reference sequence). This CDR3 has 18 amino acids. The V end was cut by 0 bases, the J end by 0 bases, with 13 bases between. Here the CDR3 reads CASSLAGRLSSGANVLTF. The DNA of the CDR3 is TGTGCCAGCAGCTTGGCGGGACGGTTGAGCTCTGGGGCCAACGTCCTGACTTTC.

This clonotype was observed a few times. V and J are TRBV6-2 or TRBV6-3 and TRBJ2-6; D is unresolved. The germline V and J ends were trimmed by 2 bases and 2 bases, with 7 bases remaining between them. Germline CDR1 reads MNHEY; CDR2 reads SVGEGT. This CDR3 is 15 amino acids long. CDR3 in amino acids: CASSYQGPGANVLTF. The CDR3 DNA is TGTGCCAGCAGTTACCAAGGGCCTGGGGCCAACGTCCTGACTTTC.

This chain links TRBV3-1 with TRBJ2-7; TRBD2 matches 12 bases. In germline, CDR1 is LGHDT, CDR2 YNNKEL (reference sequence). V lost 5 bases, J lost 2 bases, and 4 bases stayed unmatched. This CDR3 is 15 amino acids long. DNA for the CDR3: TGTGCCAGCAGCAAAGGACTAGCGGGGACCTACGAGCAGTACTTC. It is translated as CASSKGLAGTYEQYF.